This entry features one TCR beta chain sequence. Antigen: not known. This CDR3 region has 14 residues. Germline V gene lookup returns CDR1 LNHDA and CDR2 SQIVND (reference sequence). The V and J ends lost 5 bases and 5 bases respectively, with 15 bases between them. These data belong to a study of shared clonotypes between healthy human individuals. Study details: CD8 memory received one plate per donor, CD8 naive two, CD4 memory three and CD4 naive three. General study findings and limits: The diversity represented, both genetic and in exposure history, was limited by few donors. Incompleteness in sorted-subset sequencing, despite large depth, was shown by rarefaction. The sharing of 4% to 5.5% of naive CD4 clonotypes was seen across a few donors.

Sequenced by immunoSEQ multiplex PCR; TCRdb stores in-frame clones only, minus some. The table records around 700,000 clones, around 72% of them present only once. This sequence was found in a woman aged 25 to 39 in good health. The V call is TRBV19, the J call TRBJ2-5; TRBD1 might be the D (6 bases). The sample taken for sequencing was memory CD4+ T cells sorted from blood. This sample's subset: CD45RA-negative fraction. CDR3 sequence reads: CASSPGTSRETQYF. The CDR3 coding sequence is TGTGCCAGTAGTCCCGGGACATCTAGGGAGACCCAGTACTTC.